The 11 T cell receptor beta chains in this list originate from one sample, sequenced in a study of OX40 agonist ivuxolimab in advanced cancers. The library was made by the immunoSEQ multiplex PCR assay. TCRdb re-hosts the immuneACCESS table, in-frame sequences only. Its copies lack some clones; in the studies checked, an unresolved V gene accounts for under half of them, and the cause for the rest is not known. The sample records 30,000 to 40,000 clones, about 88% of which are singletons. The top ten clonotypes cover less than 50% of the sample. The sequenced sample was CD4+ or CD8+ T cells sorted from blood, obtained in a trial of the OX40 agonist ivuxolimab. Receptors were obtained from an adult with an advanced solid tumor such as melanoma, head and neck, liver or kidney cancer.

This chain joins TRBV11-3 and TRBJ2-2; TRBD2 agrees at 9 bases. V shed 4 bases, J shed 0 bases, and the junction held 6 bases outside the gene matches. This CDR3 region has 17 residues. Germline assignment: CDR1 SGHNT and CDR2 YENEEA. CDR3 loop: CASSSWTSESNTGELFF. In DNA form, the CDR3 reads TGTGCCAGCAGCTCCTGGACTAGCGAATCGAACACCGGGGAGCTGTTTTTT.

The chain couples TRBV6-1 to TRBJ1-3; D not certain. V lost 5 bases, J lost 11 bases, and 13 bases lay in between. CDR3 size: 12 residues. Germline V gives CDR1 MNHNS, CDR2 SASEGT. The CDR3 loop reads CASSQKTLPIYF. The CDR3 DNA sequence: TGTGCCAGCAGTCAAAAGACCCTACCCATATATTTT.

V gene TRBV29-1 combines with J gene TRBJ2-7, with 8 bases lining up with TRBD1. V was pared by 6 bases and J by 3 bases, with 1 base of the junction left unmatched. The CDR3 is 11 amino acids. Germline loops: CDR1 SQVTM, CDR2 ANQGSEA. Here the CDR3 DNA reads TGCAGCGTCGACAGGGGCTACGAGCAGTACTTC. Its protein is CSVDRGYEQYF.

The chain couples TRBV7-9 to TRBJ2-1; TRBD1 might be the D (5 bases). This CDR3 spans 12 amino acids. V was clipped by 5 bases and J by 8 bases, with 10 bases between them. CDR1 and CDR2 from the germline V gene are SEHNR and FQNEAQ (reference sequence). The CDR3 region has the DNA TGTGCCAGCAGCCAGGGTCTCGATGAGCAGTTCTTC. This encodes CASSQGLDEQFF.

The chain recombines TRBV2 with TRBJ2-7; no clear D gene. The germline V gene encodes CDR1 SNHLY and CDR2 FYNNEI. This CDR3 is 14 amino acids long. With 3 bases removed from V and 3 bases from J, the gap between germline ends came to 12 bases. CDR3 sequence reads: CASSDLENLYEQYF. The CDR3 DNA is TGTGCCAGCAGTGATTTGGAGAACCTCTACGAGCAGTACTTC.

CDR3 amino acids: CASSHPGDNSPLHF. CDR3 in DNA: TGTGCCAGCTCCCACCCTGGAGATAATTCACCCCTCCACTTT. The rearrangement links TRBV27 to TRBJ1-6; no firm D call. Trimming took 8 bases from V and 5 from J, leaving 13 bases between them. Germline lookup yields CDR1 MNHEY and CDR2 SMNVEV (reference sequence). The CDR3 is 14 amino acids.

The chain carries TRBV6-1 and TRBJ2-7; D is uncertain. Germline V gene sequence: CDR1 MNHNS, CDR2 SASEGT. Trimming pared 3 bases from V and 3 bases from J, leaving 6 bases between. The CDR3 spans 12 residues. The CDR3 protein is CASSDMNYEQYF. For the CDR3, the DNA is TGTGCCAGCAGTGACATGAACTACGAGCAGTACTTC.

This chain joins TRBV6-5 and TRBJ1-3; no reliable D call. The CDR3 is 15 residues long. CDR1 is MNHEY, CDR2 SVGAGI, per germline. With 5 bases removed from V and 1 base from J, the gap between germline ends came to 12 bases. CDR3 DNA: TGTGCCAGCAGTGCAACGGGGTCGTCTGGAAACACCATATATTTT. This gives the protein CASSATGSSGNTIYF.

The gene calls are TRBV9 and TRBJ1-4; 8 bases are shared with TRBD1. The germline V gene has CDR1 SGDLS and CDR2 YYNGEE. The CDR3 runs 15 residues. V shed 2 bases, J shed 4 bases, and the junction held 4 bases outside the gene matches. CDR3 amino acids: CASSVMDRVNEKLFF. The CDR3 bases are TGTGCCAGCAGCGTCATGGACAGGGTTAATGAAAAACTGTTTTTT.

The rearrangement links TRBV27 to TRBJ2-5; D ambiguous. The germline CDR1 and CDR2 sequences are MNHEY and SMNVEV (reference sequence). The V and J ends lost 6 bases and 2 bases respectively, with 13 bases between them. The CDR3 runs 14 residues. CDR3 bases: TGTGCCAGCAGCGACCCCGGCCCACAAGAGACCCAGTACTTC. It encodes CASSDPGPQETQYF.

V gene TRBV19 combines with J gene TRBJ2-7, with TRBD2 identical over 8 bases. CDR1 is LNHDA, CDR2 SQIVND, per germline (reference sequence). The CDR3 runs to 15 residues. Trimming removed 3 bases from V and 3 bases from J; junction bases left unmatched: 7. This chain's CDR3 is CASSMSTSGNYEQYF. The CDR3 DNA reads TGTGCCAGTAGTATGTCTACTAGCGGTAACTACGAGCAGTACTTC.